This TCR beta chain appears in the sequencing data of a study of T cell responses to AZD1222 COVID-19 vaccine. Points from the study as a whole: Most donors were white British and more were female, and clonal diversity was possibly underestimated. Spike-specific TCR repertoires showed rising breadth and depth after two AZD1222 doses. Variant regions that are unmutated are reportedly the target of nearly half of spike-specific TCRs.

About this clone: What it recognizes is unknown.

Assay: immunoSEQ multiplex PCR; the TCRdb copy retains only in-frame clones and omits some. The top ten hold approximately 19% of the sample, which has about 73,000 clones, roughly 88% seen once. Germline V gene lookup returns CDR1 LNHDA and CDR2 SQIVND (reference sequence). This CDR3 has 18 residues. The junction had 18 bases not matched to a gene; V was cut back by 5 bases and J by 5 bases. The sequence came from an adult in good health. The chain carries TRBV19 and TRBJ2-5; 9 bases align to TRBD2. This specimen was peripheral blood, taken on day 0 of AZD1222 vaccination. Written as DNA, the CDR3 is TGTGCCAGTAGTCGTATGCAAGTGACTAGCGGCTGGGGTGAGACCCAGTACTTC. Protein product: CASSRMQVTSGWGETQYF.